The clone carrying this T cell receptor (beta chain) appeared many times. Its antigen is as yet unknown. This CDR3 contains 13 residues. Trimming took off 6 bases at V and 6 bases at J, with 15 bases between the two ends. The germline gives CDR1 SNHLY, CDR2 FYNNEI. A second about 7 to 12 cycle PCR used barcoded and J-beta primers. MiXCR, run by TCRdb on the 5' RACE reads, gives a single entry per CDR3 protein. The profile covers 1.5 million to 2 million distinct CDR3 sequences, with 34% appearing a single time and 11% taken by the ten largest. Each donor had around 11 milliliters of peripheral blood drawn. These data belong to a study of blood T cells in healthy people across ages. Overall study findings and caveats: Unsorted PBMC input precluded a conclusive naive versus antigen-experienced comparison.

The receptor was isolated from a woman younger than 45 in good health. The rearrangement uses TRBV2 and TRBJ2-7; weak D call: TRBD1 (5 bases). Sequenced material: blood. This chain's CDR3 is CASSTLGLSEQYF. The CDR3 nucleotides read TGTGCCAGCAGCACCTTGGGGCTGAGCGAGCAGTACTTC.